These T cell receptor beta chains were read from a single sample in a study of human T cells and chemical hapten exposure. TCRdb ran MiXCR on the RACE reads and lists one entry per CDR3 protein. The table includes fewer than 300,000 distinct CDR3 sequences, approximately 8% detected once. The source was whole blood, collected in connection with sensitization to the hapten diphenylcyclopropenone (DPC). These receptors all stem from a man between 18 and 35 years old with alopecia areata. Some clones in this sample may be carry-over from other donors' samples. The CDR3 runs from the conserved cysteine through the conserved F or W. A D gene is named only where the DNA matches it firmly. Not every row has a clone size; where given, it reads once, few, many or a size class.

j_call: TRBJ1-1
d_call: NA
v_call: TRBV6-2/TRBV6-3
clone_size: many
cdr3_nt: TGTGCCAGCAGTTACGCGGGGGGCGCGCGTACTGAAGCTTTCTTT
cdr3_aa: CASSYAGGARTEAFF

j_call: TRBJ2-3
d_call: NA
v_call: TRBV2
clone_size: few
cdr3_nt: TGTGCCAGCAGCTTTCTAGAGAGCGGCACAGATACGCAGTATTTT
cdr3_aa: CASSFLESGTDTQYF

j_call: TRBJ1-4
d_call: NA
v_call: TRBV11-2
clone_size: NA
cdr3_nt: TGTGCCAGCAGCTTAACACTCCTCGCGGAAAAACTGTTTTTT
cdr3_aa: CASSLTLLAEKLFF

j_call: TRBJ2-1
d_call: NA
v_call: TRBV7-3
clone_size: few
cdr3_nt: TGTGCCAGCAGCTTAACACGGCAGGGGAGATCGCAGTTCTTC
cdr3_aa: CASSLTRQGRSQFF

j_call: TRBJ2-1
d_call: NA
v_call: TRBV28
clone_size: few
cdr3_nt: TGTGCCAGCAGCTCAGGTACCCGACAGTCCAATGAGCAGTTCTTC
cdr3_aa: CASSSGTRQSNEQFF

j_call: TRBJ1-6
d_call: TRBD1
v_call: TRBV7-2
clone_size: few
cdr3_nt: TGTGCCAGCAGCGGAAGACAGGGTACGGATTCACCCCTCCACTTT
cdr3_aa: CASSGRQGTDSPLHF

j_call: TRBJ1-4
d_call: TRBD1
v_call: TRBV12-3/TRBV12-4
clone_size: NA
cdr3_nt: TGTGCCAGCAGTTACCGGGACAGCTCGAATGAAAAACTGTTTTTT
cdr3_aa: CASSYRDSSNEKLFF

j_call: TRBJ2-7
d_call: NA
v_call: TRBV6-5
clone_size: NA
cdr3_nt: TGTGCCAGCAGTTACTTACAGGGAAGTGCTTACGAGCAGTACTTC
cdr3_aa: CASSYLQGSAYEQYF

j_call: TRBJ2-2
d_call: NA
v_call: TRBV6-4
clone_size: NA
cdr3_nt: TGTGCCAGCAGTGACAGGGGAACCACCGGGGAGCTGTTTTTT
cdr3_aa: CASSDRGTTGELFF

j_call: TRBJ2-2
d_call: NA
v_call: TRBV5-1
clone_size: NA
cdr3_nt: TGCGCCAGCAGCTTTCGGACGGTAACTGGGGAGCTGTTTTTT
cdr3_aa: CASSFRTVTGELFF

j_call: TRBJ1-4
d_call: NA
v_call: TRBV4-3
clone_size: NA
cdr3_nt: TGCGCCAGCAGCCAAGATGAGCGGGGCATGGGAAAACTGTTTTTT
cdr3_aa: CASSQDERGMGKLFF

j_call: TRBJ2-5
d_call: NA
v_call: TRBV9
clone_size: many
cdr3_nt: TGTGCCAGCAGCGGAGGGTCGAGCTCAGAGACCCAGTACTTC
cdr3_aa: CASSGGSSSETQYF

j_call: TRBJ1-5
d_call: NA
v_call: TRBV20-1
clone_size: few
cdr3_nt: TGCAGTGCCCCCCTAGGGGACGCGGGACAGCCCCAGCATTTT
cdr3_aa: CSAPLGDAGQPQHF

j_call: TRBJ2-3
d_call: TRBD2
v_call: TRBV5-1
clone_size: few
cdr3_nt: TGCGCCAGCAGCTTAACTAGCGGGGGTCCCAGCACAGATACGCAGTATTTT
cdr3_aa: CASSLTSGGPSTDTQYF

j_call: TRBJ2-2
d_call: NA
v_call: TRBV20-1
clone_size: few
cdr3_nt: TGCAGTGCTACCAGTGGGGGGCTGTCCACCGGGGAGCTGTTTTTT
cdr3_aa: CSATSGGLSTGELFF

j_call: TRBJ1-2
d_call: NA
v_call: TRBV4-2
clone_size: few
cdr3_nt: TGTGCCAGCAGCCCCGAGCCCAGGAGAGCCTATGGCTACACCTTC
cdr3_aa: CASSPEPRRAYGYTF

j_call: TRBJ1-5
d_call: TRBD1
v_call: TRBV15
clone_size: NA
cdr3_nt: TGTGCCACCAGCAGGACCGGGACAGGGGCCCGAGGGAGCAATCAGCCCCAGCATTTT
cdr3_aa: CATSRTGTGARGSNQPQHF

j_call: TRBJ1-4
d_call: NA
v_call: TRBV6-6
clone_size: many
cdr3_nt: TGTGCCAGCAGTTACTCGAGTGCCCGTAATGAAAAACTGTTTTTT
cdr3_aa: CASSYSSARNEKLFF

j_call: TRBJ1-5
d_call: NA
v_call: TRBV28
clone_size: few
cdr3_nt: TGTGCCAGCAGTTCGTTGCGGCGGAACAATCAGCCCCAGCATTTT
cdr3_aa: CASSSLRRNNQPQHF

j_call: TRBJ1-6
d_call: TRBD1
v_call: TRBV7-9
clone_size: few
cdr3_nt: TGTGCAGTGGTCGGGACAGGGCTTATTCCCCTCCACTTT
cdr3_aa: CAVVGTGLIPLHF

j_call: TRBJ2-4
d_call: TRBD2
v_call: TRBV5-4
clone_size: many
cdr3_nt: TGTGCCAGCAGCCTTGTAGGCGGGGGAACCAAAAACATTCAGTACTTC
cdr3_aa: CASSLVGGGTKNIQYF

j_call: TRBJ1-1
d_call: NA
v_call: TRBV6-1
clone_size: few
cdr3_nt: TGTGCCAGCAGTGATCGAGGCTCAGCTGTTACTGAAGCTTTCTTT
cdr3_aa: CASSDRGSAVTEAFF

j_call: TRBJ1-5
d_call: NA
v_call: TRBV6-2/TRBV6-3
clone_size: many
cdr3_nt: TGTGCCAGCAGTTACCCAGGGGCGAGCAATCAGCCCCAGCATTTT
cdr3_aa: CASSYPGASNQPQHF

j_call: TRBJ1-3
d_call: NA
v_call: TRBV28
clone_size: few
cdr3_nt: TGTGCCAGCAGTTCCGGGGCTTACTCTGGAAACACCATATATTTT
cdr3_aa: CASSSGAYSGNTIYF

j_call: TRBJ2-1
d_call: TRBD1
v_call: TRBV4-1
clone_size: few
cdr3_nt: TGCGCCAGCAGCCAAGAAGGACAGGTTTGGGAGCAGTTCTTC
cdr3_aa: CASSQEGQVWEQFF

j_call: TRBJ1-5
d_call: TRBD1
v_call: TRBV6-5
clone_size: many
cdr3_nt: TGTGCCAGCACCGGGACAGGGGGAGGCAATCAGCCCCAGCATTTT
cdr3_aa: CASTGTGGGNQPQHF

j_call: TRBJ2-1
d_call: TRBD2
v_call: TRBV27
clone_size: many
cdr3_nt: TGTGCCAGCAGTTTAGGAGGACGCGGGGGGGCCTTCAATGAGCAGTTCTTC
cdr3_aa: CASSLGGRGGAFNEQFF

j_call: TRBJ1-5
d_call: NA
v_call: TRBV28
clone_size: many
cdr3_nt: TGTGCCAGCAGTCCCGGTGGCGGAGATAGCAATCAGCCCCAGCATTTT
cdr3_aa: CASSPGGGDSNQPQHF

j_call: TRBJ2-1
d_call: NA
v_call: TRBV6-4
clone_size: many
cdr3_nt: TGTGCCAGCAGCACTAGCCTAGCGCGGGAGCAGTTCTTC
cdr3_aa: CASSTSLAREQFF

j_call: TRBJ2-1
d_call: TRBD2
v_call: TRBV5-5
clone_size: many
cdr3_nt: TGTGCCAGCAGCCCCGTCCGGACTAGCGGATTGAATGAGCAGTTCTTC
cdr3_aa: CASSPVRTSGLNEQFF

j_call: TRBJ1-2
d_call: NA
v_call: TRBV5-5
clone_size: NA
cdr3_nt: TGTGCCAGCAGCTTGCGGAACGGACACTATGGCTACACCTTC
cdr3_aa: CASSLRNGHYGYTF

j_call: TRBJ2-5
d_call: NA
v_call: TRBV9
clone_size: NA
cdr3_nt: TGTGCCAGCAACCGGGGGCTGGGGGCGGTAGAGACCCAGTACTTC
cdr3_aa: CASNRGLGAVETQYF

j_call: TRBJ1-5
d_call: TRBD1
v_call: TRBV12-3/TRBV12-4
clone_size: NA
cdr3_nt: TGTGCCAGCAGCTCCGGACAGGGAGGCAATCAGCCCCAGCATTTT
cdr3_aa: CASSSGQGGNQPQHF

j_call: TRBJ1-1
d_call: NA
v_call: TRBV7-9
clone_size: NA
cdr3_nt: TGTGCCAGCAGCTTAGTTTCCCAGGAGCCAGAAGCTTTCTTT
cdr3_aa: CASSLVSQEPEAFF

j_call: TRBJ1-2
d_call: TRBD1
v_call: TRBV10-3
clone_size: NA
cdr3_nt: TGTGCCATGTCGGGACAGAAGTATGGCTACACCTTC
cdr3_aa: CAMSGQKYGYTF

j_call: TRBJ2-7
d_call: TRBD1
v_call: TRBV13
clone_size: NA
cdr3_nt: TGTGCCAGCCGACCAGGGGGTTCCTCCTACGAGCAGTACTTC
cdr3_aa: CASRPGGSSYEQYF

j_call: TRBJ1-2
d_call: TRBD1
v_call: TRBV12-3/TRBV12-4
clone_size: few
cdr3_nt: TGTGCCAGCAGTTTGACAGGGCCTTCGAAGGGCTACACCTTC
cdr3_aa: CASSLTGPSKGYTF

j_call: TRBJ2-7
d_call: TRBD1
v_call: TRBV29-1
clone_size: NA
cdr3_nt: TGCAGCGTAGCGTCGGACAGGCTCGAGCAGTACTTC
cdr3_aa: CSVASDRLEQYF

j_call: TRBJ1-5
d_call: NA
v_call: TRBV6-2/TRBV6-3
clone_size: few
cdr3_nt: TGTGCCAGCAGGGATGACAGGATCGCGGATCAGCCCCAGCATTTT
cdr3_aa: CASRDDRIADQPQHF

j_call: TRBJ1-4
d_call: NA
v_call: TRBV6-2/TRBV6-3
clone_size: many
cdr3_nt: TGTGCCAGCAGTTCCCGGAGTGGTGAAGATGAAAAACTGTTTTTT
cdr3_aa: CASSSRSGEDEKLFF

j_call: TRBJ1-2
d_call: TRBD1
v_call: TRBV12-3/TRBV12-4
clone_size: few
cdr3_nt: TGTGCCAGCACCAGACAGGGCGGCGGCTATGGCTACACCTTC
cdr3_aa: CASTRQGGGYGYTF